One sample yielded the 16 T cell receptor beta chains listed below, sequenced in a study of T-cell reconstitution after alpha-beta-depleted transplantation in children. Preparation of the TCRbeta library involved a method that used unique molecular identifiers. TCRdb ran MiXCR on the PCR reads and lists one entry per CDR3 protein. The repertoire holds hundreds of thousands of distinct CDR3 sequences, with 20% to 25% as singletons. The sample in question was PBMCs, mostly from graft donor cells, obtained 360 days after TCRalphabeta/CD19-depleted stem cell transplant. The receptors here all came from a boy under three years old who had a stem cell transplant for acute myeloid leukemia, so the T cells may come from the graft donor.

This clonotype was found a few times. One base away lies a much larger clone, so this may be a sequencing read error. The chain carries TRBV12-3 or TRBV12-4 and TRBJ1-5; D is ambiguous. This CDR3 has 19 amino acids. CDR3 DNA: TGTGCCTGCAGTTTAGCGCGTGGCTATAATCCCCCTAGCAATCAGCCCCAGCATTTT. Translation: CACSLARGYNPPSNQPQHF.

This clonotype was seen a handful of times. V usage is TRBV2 and J usage is TRBJ1-4; D is unresolved. Germline V gene sequence: CDR1 SNHLY, CDR2 FYNNEI. CDR3 length: 16 amino acids. Trimming pared 3 bases from V and 4 bases from J, leaving 15 bases between. DNA for the CDR3: TGTGCCAGCAGTGAGGTACTTCCCTCGGGTAATGAAAAACTGTTTTTT. Its protein product is CASSEVLPSGNEKLFF.

This clonotype has ten or more counts. The rearrangement uses TRBV20-1 and TRBJ1-1; D is undetermined. CDR1 and CDR2 (germline): DFQATT, SNEGSKA (reference sequence). The CDR3 extends over 14 amino acids. Trimming took off 3 bases at V and 2 bases at J, with 13 bases between the two ends. The CDR3 DNA sequence: TGCAGTGCTAGGCAGACATCTCAAAACACTGAAGCTTTCTTT. Encoded protein: CSARQTSQNTEAFF.

This clonotype was recorded at least ten times. J is TRBJ2-7 and V is TRBV30, with 11 bases fitting TRBD2. This CDR3 contains 16 residues. The junction had 10 bases not matched to a gene; V was cut back by 3 bases and J by 3 bases. Germline CDR1 GTSNPN, CDR2 SVGIG (reference sequence). CDR3 in DNA: TGTGCCTGGAGCTTTAGCGGGGGGGCGGGAATCTACGAGCAGTACTTC. It is translated as CAWSFSGGAGIYEQYF.

This clonotype came up many times. The chain employs TRBV7-8 and TRBJ2-7, with D tentatively TRBD2 (6 bases). Deletions cut 4 bases from V and 8 bases from J, with 18 bases between. CDR1 and CDR2 (germline): SGHVS, FQNEAQ. CDR3 length equals 14 residues. The CDR3 bases are TGTGCCAGCAGCTCCCAGACTAGAGACGGAAAGCAGTACTTC. Translating it yields CASSSQTRDGKQYF.

This clonotype was recorded at least ten times. The CDR3 DNA reads as TGTGCCAGCAGTCCGCTGGGTAGCGGGGGGGCGAGTGAGCAGTTCTTC. It specifies CASSPLGSGGASEQFF. The chain recombines TRBV27 with TRBJ2-1, with 11 bases aligning to TRBD2. J was trimmed by 9 bases and V by 5 bases; bases with no gene match: 12. Germline CDR1 is MNHEY and CDR2 is SMNVEV (reference sequence). The CDR3 length is 16 residues.

The CDR3 loop reads CASSLGTGATEAFF. CDR3 nucleotide sequence: TGCGCCAGCAGCTTGGGGACAGGGGCCACTGAAGCTTTCTTT. The gene calls are TRBV5-1 and TRBJ1-1, with 9 bases matching TRBD1. The CDR3 length is 14 residues. The germline V gene has CDR1 SGHRS and CDR2 YFSETQ. The junction had 1 base not matched to a gene; V was cut back by 0 bases and J by 4 bases.

This clonotype turned up a few times. The rearrangement uses TRBV5-1 and TRBJ2-1; 10 nucleotides match TRBD1. This CDR3 contains 18 residues. Trimming cost V 4 bases and J 4 bases; bases outside gene matches: 14. CDR1 SGHRS and CDR2 YFSETQ come from the germline V gene. CDR3: CASSTARERDRGYNEQFF. The DNA of the CDR3 is TGCGCCAGCAGCACCGCCCGTGAACGGGACAGGGGATACAATGAGCAGTTCTTC.

This clonotype came up a few times. The chain is built from TRBV7-2 and TRBJ2-2; D perhaps matches TRBD2 (6 bases). The CDR3 consists of 15 residues. The germline V gene encodes CDR1 SGHTA and CDR2 FQGNSA. Trimming took off 6 bases at V and 5 bases at J, with 16 bases between the two ends. The chain's CDR3 is CASRLAGRGTGELFF. The CDR3 DNA sequence: TGTGCCAGCAGACTAGCAGGGAGAGGGACCGGGGAGCTGTTTTTT.

This clonotype was seen a handful of times. The V call is TRBV2, the J call TRBJ2-3, with D uncertain. CDR3 length equals 12 residues. Trimming removed 4 bases at V and 4 bases at J, with 6 bases between. Germline V CDR1 and CDR2: SNHLY, FYNNEI. CDR3 coding DNA: TGTGCCAGCAGTGGGTTATCAGATACGCAGTATTTT. This encodes CASSGLSDTQYF.

This clonotype occurred once. The V and J genes are TRBV6-2 or TRBV6-3 and TRBJ1-5; TRBD1 aligns across 7 bases. This CDR3 region has 16 residues. Germline CDR1 is MNHEY and CDR2 is SVGEGT. The V and J ends lost 4 bases and 4 bases, in that order; junction bases with no gene match: 10. CDR3 loop: CASSSLDRLGNQPQHF. The CDR3 DNA sequence: TGTGCCAGCAGTTCATTGGACAGGCTCGGAAATCAGCCCCAGCATTTT.

Note on this clonotype: A much larger clone lies one base from this, so it may be a read error. Here the CDR3 DNA reads TGTGCCAGCAGTTGGGGGGAGGACACTGAAGCTTTGTTT. Translated, it gives CASSWGEDTEALF. The chain joins TRBV12-3 or TRBV12-4 to TRBJ1-1; a weak D match, TRBD1 (5 bases). The CDR3 extends over 13 amino acids.

This clonotype showed up just a few times. The genes are TRBV15 and TRBJ2-6, with 8 nucleotides matching TRBD1. The CDR3 runs to 17 residues. The germline V gene encodes CDR1 LNHNV and CDR2 YYDKDF (reference sequence). With 5 bases clipped from V and 0 bases from J, the junction kept 6 bases outside the gene matches. CDR3 nucleotide sequence: TGTGCCACCAGCCGCTGGACAGGGAGCTCTGGGGCCAACGTCCTGACTTTC. Translation: CATSRWTGSSGANVLTF.

Only a few counts were recorded for this clonotype. The genes are TRBV20-1 and TRBJ1-3; 8 nucleotides agree with TRBD1. CDR3 size: 13 residues. Germline CDR1 and CDR2: DFQATT and SNEGSKA (reference sequence). V shed 4 bases and J 4 bases; nucleotides not matched to a gene: 3. The CDR3 coding sequence is TGCAGTGCTAATTCAGGGGGCGGAAACACCATATATTTT. Protein product: CSANSGGGNTIYF.

V usage is TRBV4-3 and J usage is TRBJ1-1, with unresolved D. CDR3 length equals 16 residues. Trimming removed 0 bases from V and 9 bases from J, with 20 bases in between. Looked up from germline, CDR1 is LGHNA and CDR2 is YSLEER. The CDR3 loop is CASSQDLSDLDLKAFF. The CDR3 region has the DNA TGCGCCAGCAGCCAAGATCTGTCAGATCTGGACTTGAAAGCTTTCTTT.

This clonotype was picked up many times. The chain links TRBV5-1 to TRBJ2-5, with D tentatively TRBD1 (6 bases). In germline, CDR1 is SGHRS, CDR2 YFSETQ. V was cut by 4 bases and J by 4 bases, with 14 bases left in between. The CDR3 runs 14 residues. DNA of the CDR3: TGCGCCAGCAGCCAGACCCAGGGGAGAGAGACCCAGTACTTC. Translation: CASSQTQGRETQYF. Together with reference TRBV5-1 and TRBJ2-5, the CDR3 gives the full variable domain: KAGVTQTPRYLIKTRGQQVTLSCSPISGHRSVSWYQQTPGQGLQFLFEYFSETQRNKGNFPGRFSGRQFSNSRSEMNVSTLELGDSALYLCASSQTQGRETQYFGPGTRLLVL.